The next 3 T cell receptor beta chains were all read from a single sample in a study of blood T cells in healthy people across ages. Using a J-beta primer mix together with a sample-barcoded 5' primer, a second PCR was run for about 6 to 12 cycles. TCRdb fed the 5' RACE reads into MiXCR, producing one record per CDR3 protein. The table lists hundreds of thousands of distinct CDR3 sequences, approximately 44% of them singletons. Sequenced material: blood. Receptor source: a man between 60 and 70 years old in good health.

This clonotype was observed a handful of times. V gene TRBV6-2 or TRBV6-3 combines with J gene TRBJ2-7; D gene uncertain. The CDR3 totals 15 residues. The germline gives CDR1 MNHEY, CDR2 SVGEGT. V lost 0 bases and J 1 base, leaving 10 bases between the germline ends. The CDR3 sequence is CASSYSNRDSYEQYF. CDR3 sequence (DNA): TGTGCCAGCAGTTACTCGAATAGGGATTCCTACGAGCAGTACTTC.

Points on this clonotype: The junction does not match germline at one end; this may be a read error. This chain uses TRBV3-1 with TRBJ2-5; tentative D call: TRBD2 (6 bases). Germline values: CDR1 LGHDT, CDR2 YNNKEL (reference sequence). The CDR3 runs 14 residues. The chain's CDR3 is CASSQGGDIGTQYF. As DNA, the CDR3 is TGTGCCAGCAGTCAAGGAGGGGATATTGGGACCCAGTACTTC.

This clonotype occurred many times. V and J are TRBV29-1 and TRBJ2-3; D gene unclear. The V and J ends lost 4 bases and 11 bases respectively, with 10 bases between them. The germline CDR1 and CDR2 sequences are SQVTM and ANQGSEA. This CDR3 has 10 amino acids. The chain's CDR3 is CSVGRLEQYF. The CDR3 region has the DNA TGCAGCGTTGGGAGATTGGAGCAGTATTTT.